This entry concerns a single TCR beta chain. Its antigen specificity is not known. No much larger clonotype is one base removed from it; base qualities were not supplied. Library prep was done by 5' RACE. Sequencing took place on an Illumina HiSeq 2500. A second PCR of roughly 7 to 12 cycles was run with a J-beta primer mix and a sample-barcoded 5' primer. Each TCR beta cDNA molecule received a unique molecular identifier from a template-switch 5' adaptor carrying 12 random nucleotides. Each sample yielded at least 2.5 million CDR3-containing paired-end reads. The Mint cDNA synthesis kit, primed by a TRBC-specific oligonucleotide, was used to synthesize first-strand cDNA from all RNA. Following uracil-DNA glycosylase treatment, all cDNA underwent a first 18-cycle PCR with the universal primers M1SS and BC2_uni_R. In the paper's pipeline: For normalization, 1 million high-quality reads were randomly selected from each sample, with every read carrying a distinct molecular identifier. Instead of being binned into consensus sequences, reads with shared molecular identifiers were discarded. CDR3 identification, clonotype clustering and error correction used MiTCR with a Q25 quality threshold and the strictest error-elimination algorithm. A nonparametric unseen species model with Euler transformation was used to estimate lower-bound total TCR beta diversity. TCRdb handled the public reads itself, with Q25 trimming in fastp and clone calling in MiXCR, and kept productive beta chains. Rows matching on CDR3 protein sequence are summarized as one entry with the most common DNA and genes. What appears here as the V and J calls and clone size reflects TCRdb's work, not the paper's. The table for this sample lists more than 650,000 distinct CDR3 sequences; 20% to 30% of them were counted only once. The ten most abundant clones make up roughly 3.1% of the sample.

The data originate from a study of blood T cells in healthy people across ages (dated by TCRdb to the mid-2010s). With regard to the full study: In model experiments, template switching captured roughly one uniquely barcoded TCR beta cDNA molecule for every two T cells. The study measured age-related changes in TCR beta repertoire diversity using deep sequencing normalized with unique cDNA molecular identifiers. Four age groups were formed from the donors: young (average around 15 years), middle-aged (approximately 39), aged (about 62) and long-lived (more than 75). For two donors (one aged 18 to 29 and one aged 80 or older), the study analyzed two additional independent replicas of 1 million unique cDNA reads from the same blood draw. Paper-wide results and their limitations: Because profiling used bulk unsorted PBMCs, naive and antigen-experienced compartments could not be compared conclusively. Because the CMV infection status of the donors was unknown, age-related changes in expanded clonotypes may potentially have been confounded. Total diversity estimates from one million sequenced T cells were considered lower bounds and underestimates. As age increased, observed TCR beta diversity per million T cells dropped in a roughly linear way, and a significant reduction was already evident by age about 40. Observed TCR beta diversity correlated strongly with the percentage of naive T cells measured by flow cytometry. Compared with the aged group, more naive CD4+ T cells, fewer expanded clones and increased TCR diversity were shown by the long-lived group, suggesting age selection.

The donors were roughly 40 Caucasian individuals from Russia, aged roughly 6 to 90 years, who were systemically healthy. Roughly 9.5 milliliters of peripheral blood were drawn from each donor into EDTA-treated Vacutainer tubes. Ficoll-Paque density-gradient centrifugation was used to isolate PBMCs, with at least 6.5 million per sample. Trizol reagent was used to extract total RNA from the PBMCs, yielding at least 6 micrograms per sample. For every donor, an aliquot of PBMCs went through flow cytometry to measure the percentages of naive CD45RAhigh/CD27high T cells. According to the germline V gene, CDR1 reads SGDLS and CDR2 reads YYNGEE. The V and J ends are trimmed by 0 bases and 0 bases, leaving 10 bases between them. The CDR3 goes from the cysteine to the phenylalanine over 15 residues. Only CDR3 DNA remains: 45 bases, in frame from the first base. This sample also belongs to another study, concerning T cells of mothers and their children. Drawing on the second study: The donors were nine systemically healthy Caucasian individuals, made up of three mothers and their six children. cDNA synthesis consumed the entire amount of extracted RNA, loaded at around 1.5 ug RNA in each 15 ul reaction. In the second PCR, the M1S primer added sample barcodes and 2-4 random nucleotides. Over 9.5 million TCR beta CDR3 reads were obtained for each mother, and approximately 3.2 million reads were obtained for each child. TCR recombination output is similarly shaped by thymic selection in related and unrelated pairs, with a minor effect exerted by inherited differences. Normalized repertoire overlap was always found to be slightly, but never significantly, higher in related mother-child pairs than in unrelated mother-child pairs. With a sensitivity of approximately 96 clones per million clonotypes, no persistent microchimeric T cell clones were detected. The study used deep NGS to compare TCR beta repertoires of mothers and children, seeking features distinguishing related mother-child pairs from unrelated individuals. Mothers averaged roughly 40 +/- 4 years of age and children averaged about 10 +/- 4 years. After adapter ligation was performed with NEBNext reagents, the libraries were sequenced on an Illumina HiSeq 2000 with 100+100 nt paired-end reads. To avoid cross-contamination, the mother libraries and the child libraries were prepared a month apart and sequenced in separate runs. For each donor, between about 450,000 and 2,300,000 distinct TCR beta clonotypes were identified. Naive TCR beta clonotypes were estimated from low-frequency clonotypes matched to each donor's FACS-determined naive share, without sorting.

The clonotype was recovered from a boy younger than 18 in good health. Specimen: blood. The chain was built from TRBV9 and TRBJ2-7; TRBD2 is perhaps the D gene, given 6 matching bases. The DNA sequence is given as TGTGCCAGCAGCGTAGGACGGGGGAGCTCCTACGAGCAGTACTTC. It specifies CASSVGRGSSYEQYF.